The clone carrying this TCR beta chain has more than one count but fewer than ten. Its antigen remains unidentified. TCR cDNA was made by 5'RACE template switching, adding a universal primer site and UMIs. TCRdb reprocessed the 5' RACE reads via MiXCR and lists one record per CDR3 protein. The sample shows 550,000 or so distinct CDR3 sequences, roughly 21% of them seen only once. The CDR3 runs 13 residues. Germline CDR1 is ENHRY and CDR2 is SYGVKD. V trimming: 10 bases; J trimming: 5 bases; junction bases outside the gene matches: 10. The sample is drawn from a study of T cells after yellow fever vaccination. Study details: Researchers used SMART-Seq v4 Ultra Low Input to prepare fractions that had low cell numbers.

Study-level results: Booster sampling recovered most clones from primary vaccination (around 97% CD4, roughly 86% CD8). From the bulk population, abundant clonotypes could contaminate and appear within FACS-sorted repertoires.

Sequences were derived from PBMCs, sampled 15 days after the yellow fever booster vaccination. This TCR came from a man in his thirties or forties who received the YFV17D yellow fever vaccine. V and J are TRBV10-3 and TRBJ1-1, with TRBD1 matching over 7 bases. The CDR3: CASKGQAITEAFF. The DNA for the CDR3 is TGTGCCAGCAAAGGACAGGCGATAACTGAAGCTTTCTTT.